One sample yielded the 13 T cell receptor beta chains listed below, sequenced in a study of T cell responses to AZD1222 COVID-19 vaccine. Profiling relied on immunoSEQ multiplex PCR, and the TCRdb table lists in-frame clones only, not all of them. Of some 130,000 clones listed, roughly nine tenths were seen once; the top ten hold 6.3%. The sequences come from peripheral blood, collected on day 0 of AZD1222 vaccination. The receptor set was obtained from an adult in good health.

This clone was observed a few times. The genes are TRBV21-1 and TRBJ2-3; the table gives TRBD1 as D, unverified against the DNA. TRBV21-1 is classified as a pseudogene. There are 13 residues in the CDR3. The DNA for the CDR3 is TGTGCCAGCAGCAAACGGACAGATGATACGCAGTATTTT. This encodes CASSKRTDDTQYF.

The V call is TRBV7-2, the J call TRBJ2-2, with D tentatively TRBD1 (6 bases). This CDR3 has 15 residues. Germline V gene data show CDR1 as SGHTA and CDR2 as FQGNSA. The V end lost 1 base, the J end lost 4 bases, and 10 bases lay between the germline ends. The CDR3 nucleotides read TGTGCCAGCAGCTTAGGGGACATCCGCACCGGGGAGCTGTTTTTT. It translates to CASSLGDIRTGELFF. Complete variable domain (other parts from reference TRBV7-2 and TRBJ2-2): GAGVSQSPSNKVTEKGKDVELRCDPISGHTALYWYRQSLGQGLEFLIYFQGNSAPDKSGLPSDRFSAERTGGSVSTLTIQRTQQEDSAVYLCASSLGDIRTGELFFGEGSRLTVL.

With regard to this clone: An end of the junction does not agree with germline; a read error may underlie this. The chain carries TRBV7-8 and TRBJ2-1, with 11 bases matching TRBD2. This CDR3 has 19 amino acids. Looked up from germline, CDR1 is SGHVS and CDR2 is FQNEAQ. In DNA, the CDR3 is TGTGCCAGCAGCCTAGCGGGGGGACTCCACGGTACGCCGGGCGATGAGCAGTTCTTC. Its translation is CASSLAGGLHGTPGDEQFF.

The chain uses TRBV19 and TRBJ1-2; TRBD1 might be the D (6 bases). The CDR3 totals 13 residues. V lost 6 bases, J lost 10 bases, and 18 bases lay in between. Germline V CDR1 and CDR2: LNHDA, SQIVND (reference sequence). CDR3 nucleotide sequence: TGTGCCAGTAGCTTGTCGTGGGGGGCACCCTACACCTTC. Translated, it gives CASSLSWGAPYTF. Drawing the rest from reference TRBV19 and TRBJ1-2, the complete variable domain is DGGITQSPKYLFRKEGQNVTLSCEQNLNHDAMYWYRQDPGQGLRLIYYSQIVNDFQKGDIAEGYSVSREKKESFPLTVTSAQKNPTAFYLCASSLSWGAPYTFGSGTRLTVV.

This clone was seen once. The chain combines TRBV6-2 or TRBV6-3 with TRBJ2-2; D remains unclear. Germline CDR1 and CDR2: MNHEY and SVGEGT. The ends were cut back, 5 bases at V and 0 bases at J, with 16 bases in the middle. The CDR3 totals 17 residues. The CDR3 DNA reads TGTGCCAGCAGTCAGAGCCTGATAAGGGCGAACACCGGGGAGCTGTTTTTT. It encodes CASSQSLIRANTGELFF.

The chain is built from TRBV2 and TRBJ1-2; D is unresolved. CDR3 length: 13 residues. Between the trimmed V and J ends, which lost 7 bases and 3 bases, there was a span of 12 bases. Germline loops: CDR1 SNHLY, CDR2 FYNNEI. In DNA, the CDR3 is TGTGCCAGCAAGGAAGACGGGTACTATGGCTACACCTTC. This sequence encodes CASKEDGYYGYTF.

The V and J genes are TRBV6-2 or TRBV6-3 and TRBJ1-4, with D perhaps TRBD1 (6 bases). The CDR3 totals 14 residues. Germline V gene lookup returns CDR1 MNHEY and CDR2 SVGEGT. With 6 bases removed from V and 6 bases from J, the gap between germline ends came to 14 bases. CDR3 amino acids: CASSSQGMDEKLFF. CDR3 bases: TGTGCCAGCAGCTCACAGGGAATGGATGAAAAACTGTTTTTT.

V usage is TRBV3-1 (or the pseudogene TRBV3-2) and J usage is TRBJ1-1; D is unclear. V was shortened by 1 base and J by 13 bases, with 13 bases between the two germline ends. This CDR3 comprises 12 residues. CDR1 LGHDT and CDR2 YNNKEL come from the germline V gene (reference sequence). The CDR3 loop is CASSQAEASLFF. CDR3 sequence (DNA): TGTGCCAGCAGCCAAGCTGAGGCCAGTCTTTTCTTT.

This clone was observed a few times. The V and J genes are TRBV3-1 (or the pseudogene TRBV3-2) and TRBJ1-6; D uncertain. Germline V gene data show CDR1 as LGHDT and CDR2 as YNNKEL (reference sequence). V gave up 6 bases and J gave up 2 bases, with 11 bases separating them. The CDR3 has 15 residues. The CDR3 DNA is TGTGCCAGCAGACCGAGGGAGCCCTATAATTCACCCCTCCACTTT. This gives the protein CASRPREPYNSPLHF.

The rearrangement links TRBV30 to TRBJ1-2; D call uncertain. CDR3 length: 11 residues. The germline V gene has CDR1 GTSNPN and CDR2 SVGIG (reference sequence). With 3 bases removed from V and 7 bases from J, the gap between germline ends came to 9 bases. The CDR3 region has the DNA TGTGCCTGGAGGGGGTCTAGTGGCTACACCTTC. Residues: CAWRGSSGYTF. Full variable domain (outside the CDR3, taken from reference TRBV30 and TRBJ1-2): SQTIHQWPATLVQPVGSPLSLECTVEGTSNPNLYWYRQAAGRGLQLLFYSVGIGQISSEVPQNLSASRPQDRQFILSSKKLLLSDSGFYLCAWRGSSGYTFGSGTRLTVV.

This clone was recorded once. One end of the junction does not line up with germline, which may come from a read error. The chain recombines TRBV6-5 with TRBJ1-6, with TRBD1 as a possible D gene (5 bases). The CDR3 runs 15 residues. CDR1 MNHEY and CDR2 SVGAGI come from the germline V gene. The CDR3 spells CASSYSGTDHSPLHF. The CDR3 DNA follows: TGTGCCAGCAGCTACTCCGGGACGGACCATTCACCCCTCCACTTT.

The J gene is TRBJ1-1, the V gene TRBV7-2, with 7 bases that match TRBD1. Germline loops: CDR1 SGHTA, CDR2 FQGNSA. The CDR3 length is 15 residues. After removal of 4 bases from V and 8 bases from J, the junction contained 13 bases not matched to a gene. DNA of the CDR3: TGTGCCAGCAGCTGGACCGGGACAGCAGAACGGGAAGCTTTCTTT. Protein product: CASSWTGTAEREAFF.

The CDR3 DNA reads as TGTGCCAGCAGCTTAGTTGGGGGGCCTCGCACAGATACGCAGTATTTT. It translates to CASSLVGGPRTDTQYF. This chain joins TRBV7-2 and TRBJ2-3; D tentatively reads TRBD1 or TRBD2 (6 bases each). The CDR3 is 16 residues long. Germline V lookup: CDR1 SGHTA, CDR2 FQGNSA. V was trimmed by 1 base and J by 1 base, leaving 12 bases between them.